Listed below are T cell receptor beta chains from one sample, sequenced in a study of CD8+ T cells in alopecia areata. The assay was immunoSEQ multiplex PCR, and TCRdb's table has in-frame clones only and misses some. The data contain about 120,000 clones, about 50% of them singletons. This sample comprised CD4+ T cells sorted from blood, obtained at week 4, from a patient treated with tofacitinib. Receptors were obtained from a human donor with alopecia areata. Each CDR3 is given with its conserved first and last residue. The D gene is left open where the match is weak. The listing skips clone size in some rows; elsewhere it reads once, few, many or a size class.

j_gene | v_gene | d_gene | abundance | CDR3aa | CDR3nt
TRBJ1-2 | TRBV5-1 | . | . | CASSPDPYRVADGYTF | TGCGCCAGCAGCCCAGACCCCTACAGGGTGGCGGATGGCTACACCTTC
TRBJ2-2 | TRBV11-1 | TRBD2 | few | CASSLRMGGVNPPRELFF | TGTGCCAGCAGCTTACGGATGGGGGGGGTGAATCCGCCCCGGGAGCTGTTTTTT
TRBJ1-1 | TRBV5-1 | . | few | CASSLVLNTEAFF | TGCGCCAGCAGCTTAGTATTGAACACTGAAGCTTTCTTT
TRBJ1-2 | TRBV6-1 | . | . | CASSSDSYGYTF | TGTGCCAGCAGTTCGGACAGCTATGGCTACACCTTC
TRBJ1-3 | TRBV9 | . | few | CASSLSQGSGNTIYF | TGTGCCAGCAGCCTAAGCCAGGGATCTGGAAACACCATATATTTT
TRBJ1-2 | TRBV20-1 | . | . | CSASRDYGYTF | TGCAGTGCCTCTAGGGACTATGGCTACACCTTC
TRBJ2-3 | TRBV5-1 | TRBD1 | . | CASSETGGSGTDTQYF | TGCGCCAGCAGCGAGACAGGGGGAAGTGGCACAGATACGCAGTATTTT
TRBJ1-4 | TRBV29-1 | . | . | CSVVVGDEKLFF | TGCAGCGTTGTGGTGGGAGACGAAAAACTGTTTTTT
TRBJ2-3 | TRBV6-6 | TRBD2 | . | CASKIAGDTDTQYF | TGTGCCAGCAAAATAGCGGGGGACACAGATACGCAGTATTTT
TRBJ1-5 | TRBV19 | . | . | CASNTYTQGQPQHF | TGTGCCAGTAATACCTACACCCAGGGGCAGCCCCAGCATTTT
TRBJ1-3 | TRBV30 | . | few | CAWSPDTTGNTIYF | TGTGCCTGGAGTCCCGACACGACTGGAAACACCATATATTTT
TRBJ2-3 | TRBV4-1 | . | . | CASSQVRSTDTQYF | TGCGCCAGCAGCCAAGTAAGGAGCACAGATACGCAGTATTTT
TRBJ1-2 | TRBV30 | TRBD1 | . | CASGQGYGYTF | TGTGCCTCCGGACAGGGATATGGCTACACCTTC
TRBJ2-2 | TRBV30 | . | once | CAWSLQTTGELFF | TGTGCCTGGAGTTTACAGACCACCGGGGAGCTGTTTTTT
TRBJ2-1 | TRBV15 | TRBD2 | . | CATSRGNVAGWNEQFF | TGTGCCACCAGCAGAGGTAACGTAGCGGGGTGGAATGAGCAGTTCTTC
TRBJ2-7 | TRBV25-1 | . | . | CATLTTYEQYF | TGTGCCACTCTTACTACCTACGAGCAGTACTTC
TRBJ1-5 | TRBV9 | . | . | CASSVDLSNQPQHF | TGTGCCAGCAGCGTAGACCTTAGCAATCAGCCCCAGCATTTT
TRBJ1-1 | TRBV30 | . | once | CAWSVGGVTEAFF | TGTGCCTGGAGTGTAGGGGGGGTCACTGAAGCTTTCTTT
TRBJ2-2 | TRBV27 | . | . | CASSLFRTANTGELFF | TGTGCCAGCAGTTTATTTCGGACGGCGAACACCGGGGAGCTGTTTTTT
TRBJ2-1 | TRBV10-3 | . | . | CAISDLAYEQFF | TGTGCCATCAGTGACTTGGCTTACGAGCAGTTCTTC
TRBJ1-2 | TRBV29-1 | . | . | CSGIQGDYGYTF | TGCAGCGGTATACAGGGAGACTATGGCTACACCTTC
TRBJ2-3 | TRBV4-2 | TRBD2 | . | CASSQAGSRGRADTQYF | TGTGCCAGCAGCCAAGCAGGGTCGCGGGGGAGGGCAGATACGCAGTATTTT
TRBJ2-1 | TRBV2 | . | few | CASSLEGGYNEQFF | TGTGCCAGCAGTTTAGAGGGGGGCTACAATGAGCAGTTCTTC
TRBJ1-2 | TRBV29-1 | TRBD1 | . | CSVSGTGPIWDGYTF | TGCAGCGTCTCCGGGACAGGCCCTATTTGGGATGGCTACACCTTC
TRBJ1-4 | TRBV11-2 | . | few | CASSLGRLNEKLFF | TGTGCCAGCAGCTTAGGTCGGCTTAATGAAAAACTGTTTTTT
TRBJ2-5 | TRBV18 | . | few | CASSPSQYQETQYF | TGTGCCAGCTCACCGTCCCAGTACCAAGAGACCCAGTACTTC
TRBJ1-2 | TRBV2 | TRBD1 | . | CASSRDRGKSGYTF | TGTGCCAGCAGCCGGGACAGGGGGAAAAGTGGCTACACCTTC
TRBJ2-1 | TRBV5-1 | . | . | CASSLPYNEQFF | TGCGCCAGCAGCTTGCCATACAATGAGCAGTTCTTC
TRBJ2-3 | TRBV5-1 | TRBD2 | . | CASSSYSGTSGTRTDTQYF | TGCGCCAGCAGCTCCTATTCCGGGACTAGCGGGACTCGCACAGATACGCAGTATTTT
TRBJ2-7 | TRBV6-5 | . | . | CASSSMGAREQYF | TGTGCCAGCAGTTCCATGGGGGCTAGGGAGCAGTACTTC
TRBJ1-2 | TRBV4-2 | . | . | CASSQFWGAQVYTF | TGTGCCAGCAGCCAATTCTGGGGGGCGCAGGTCTACACCTTC
TRBJ1-2 | TRBV15 | . | . | CATSTVGATDYGYTF | TGTGCCACCAGCACGGTGGGGGCGACGGATTATGGCTACACCTTC
TRBJ1-1 | TRBV19 | TRBD1 | few | CASNRPDRGSEAFF | TGTGCCAGTAACCGACCGGACAGGGGGTCTGAAGCTTTCTTT
TRBJ1-4 | TRBV29-1 | TRBD1 | few | CSVDFDRGDEKLFF | TGCAGCGTTGACTTTGACAGGGGAGATGAAAAACTGTTTTTT
TRBJ1-5 | TRBV2 | . | . | CASRGDSSNQPQHF | TGTGCCAGCAGGGGCGACAGTAGCAATCAGCCCCAGCATTTT
TRBJ1-1 | TRBV4-1 | . | . | CASSQDSSFPEAFF | TGCGCCAGCAGCCAAGATTCGAGTTTTCCTGAAGCTTTCTTT
TRBJ2-7 | TRBV6-5 | . | . | CASSNGLSYEQYF | TGTGCCAGCAGTAATGGACTGAGCTACGAGCAGTACTTC
TRBJ1-2 | TRBV6-5 | . | . | CASSYTANYGYTF | TGTGCCAGCAGTTACACAGCTAACTATGGCTACACCTTC
TRBJ1-1 | TRBV29-1 | . | . | CSVVGSGGLRTEAFF | TGCAGCGTTGTAGGGTCGGGGGGGCTAAGGACTGAAGCTTTCTTT
TRBJ1-4 | TRBV29-1 | . | . | CSVGLGNEKLFF | TGCAGCGTCGGACTAGGGAATGAAAAACTGTTTTTT